These T cell receptor beta chains were read from a single sample in a study of T cells after yellow fever vaccination. Each CDR3 protein gets one entry after TCRdb re-called the 5' RACE reads with MiXCR. The sample lists about 58,000 distinct CDR3 sequences; approximately 6.9% were seen once. Material: CD8+ T cells sorted from PBMCs, obtained on the day of the first yellow fever vaccination. The source is a man between 18 and 29 years old who received the YFV17D yellow fever vaccine. Both conserved end residues are part of each CDR3. A D gene is named only where the DNA matches it firmly. Part of the rows lack a size; the others show once, few, many or a class for expanded clones.

J: TRBJ1-4; size: .; V: TRBV6-5; D: TRBD1; DNA: TGTGCCAGCAGTTTAACCGTCAATCCGGGACAGGATCTGTTTTTT; CDR3: CASSLTVNPGQDLFF
J: TRBJ2-3; size: few; V: TRBV7-9; D: TRBD1; DNA: TGTGCCAGCAGCTTAGGTTTACAGGGGACCCTCACAGATACGCAGTATTTT; CDR3: CASSLGLQGTLTDTQYF
J: TRBJ2-7; size: many; V: TRBV6-5; D: TRBD2; DNA: TGTGCCAGCAGTTACGCCCCGGGGGGGGGCGCCAGGCAGTACTTC; CDR3: CASSYAPGGGARQYF
J: TRBJ2-1; size: many; V: TRBV19; D: TRBD1; DNA: TGTGCCAGTAGTCTTCCGGGACAGAACTACAATGAGCAGTTCTTC; CDR3: CASSLPGQNYNEQFF
J: TRBJ1-2; size: few; V: TRBV19; D: .; DNA: TGTGCCAGTAGTATCAACAGGGATGGCTACACCTTC; CDR3: CASSINRDGYTF
J: TRBJ2-1; size: many; V: TRBV7-8; D: .; DNA: TGTGCCAGCAGCTTAGGAGGGGCCGGGGAGCAGTTCTTC; CDR3: CASSLGGAGEQFF
J: TRBJ2-3; size: many; V: TRBV4-3; D: .; DNA: TGCGCCAGCAGCCAAGATCTTTTAGGACACCTGACAGATACGCAGTATTTT; CDR3: CASSQDLLGHLTDTQYF
J: TRBJ2-1; size: .; V: TRBV9; D: TRBD2; DNA: TGTGCCAGCAGCGTAGTCCCTAGCGGGGCCTACAATGAGCAGTTCTTC; CDR3: CASSVVPSGAYNEQFF
J: TRBJ2-5; size: many; V: TRBV5-1; D: .; DNA: TGCGCCAGCAGCTTCTGGGAGGTTCGGGAGACCCAGTACTTC; CDR3: CASSFWEVRETQYF
J: TRBJ2-7; size: few; V: TRBV3-1; D: .; DNA: TGTGCCAGGGGTGCCGTGCGGGCAACGAGCTCCTACGAGCAGTACTTC; CDR3: CARGAVRATSSYEQYF
J: TRBJ1-5; size: .; V: TRBV4-1; D: TRBD1; DNA: TGCGCCAGCAGCCAAGATTGGGTCTGGGGACAGGGAACCTCATATAGCAATCAGCCCCAGCATTTT; CDR3: CASSQDWVWGQGTSYSNQPQHF
J: TRBJ2-1; size: .; V: TRBV11-2; D: .; DNA: TGTGCCAGCAGCCCCCCAGCCAAGGCCACCTACAATGAGCAGTTCTTC; CDR3: CASSPPAKATYNEQFF
J: TRBJ2-5; size: many; V: TRBV27; D: .; DNA: TGTGCCAGCAGTTTAGTCGTAGGCTCCTACAAAGAGACCCAGTACTTC; CDR3: CASSLVVGSYKETQYF
J: TRBJ1-2; size: many; V: TRBV29-1; D: .; DNA: TGCAGCGTTGCCGGGCCTAACTATGGCTACACCTTC; CDR3: CSVAGPNYGYTF
J: TRBJ2-1; size: many; V: TRBV5-1; D: TRBD2; DNA: TGCGCCACCTCACTAGCGGGGGGCTACAATGAGCAGTTCTTC; CDR3: CATSLAGGYNEQFF
J: TRBJ2-1; size: many; V: TRBV4-1; D: TRBD2; DNA: TGCGCCAGCAGCCGTAGCGGGGGGGCCAACAATGAGCAGTTCTTC; CDR3: CASSRSGGANNEQFF
J: TRBJ1-2; size: few; V: TRBV5-1; D: .; DNA: TGCGCCAGCAGCTTGACCTGGACGCCTCCCTATCTCTATGGCTACACCTTC; CDR3: CASSLTWTPPYLYGYTF
J: TRBJ2-1; size: many; V: TRBV27; D: .; DNA: TGTGCCAGCAGTTTAACAGGGCGTGAGCAGTTCTTC; CDR3: CASSLTGREQFF
J: TRBJ2-5; size: few; V: TRBV27; D: .; DNA: TGTGCCAGCAGTCTCCGGACAGCGAGGGAGACCCAGTACTTC; CDR3: CASSLRTARETQYF
J: TRBJ2-1; size: many; V: TRBV6-5; D: TRBD2; DNA: TGTGCCAGCAGTTCCGGACTAGCGGGGCAAACCCCCTACAATGAGCAGTTCTTC; CDR3: CASSSGLAGQTPYNEQFF
J: TRBJ1-6; size: many; V: TRBV2; D: .; DNA: TGTGCCACCGCCACAGGGAGAAGTTCACCCCTCCACTTT; CDR3: CATATGRSSPLHF
J: TRBJ1-6; size: many; V: TRBV6-1; D: .; DNA: TGTGCCAGCACTGGAGAGGGGGACGGGGGTAGAGCCCTCCACTTT; CDR3: CASTGEGDGGRALHF
J: TRBJ2-3; size: few; V: TRBV7-2; D: .; DNA: TGTGCCAGCAGCTTAGGATGGGGGGGCACGAGGGATACGCAGTATTTT; CDR3: CASSLGWGGTRDTQYF